The T cell receptor (beta chain) under discussion was sequenced for a study of cytomegalovirus exposure and HLA in healthy donors. Points from the study as a whole: It was reported that the classifier diagnosed cytomegalovirus status with high specificity and sensitivity in both the original and validation cohorts. In a later analysis, CMV-associated beta chains were mostly HLA-associated, it appeared. The authors later linked a missense DCLRE1C variant to TCR beta V- and J-gene trimming.

Germline V gene lookup returns CDR1 MNHEY and CDR2 SMNVEV (reference sequence). The V and J ends lost 4 bases and 4 bases respectively, with 8 bases between them. The length of the CDR3 is 13 residues. With 60 Vbeta and 13 Jbeta primers, the PCR was carried out. This table comes from immunoSEQ multiplex PCR, and its TCRdb copy is limited to in-frame clones, with some not included. The sample includes 150,000 to 200,000 clones, approximately 85% of them seen just once. Turning to this clone: Its target is unknown.

The rearrangement joins TRBV27 to TRBJ1-5; weak D call: TRBD1 (5 bases). This TCR derives from a man aged 18-30 years in good health and CMV-seropositive. Sequencing used PBMCs. This chain's CDR3 is CASSSGGNQPQHF. The CDR3 bases are TGTGCCAGCAGTTCCGGGGGAAATCAGCCCCAGCATTTT.